The text below deals with one TCR beta chain. What it binds is not known. Cultured CD4+ T cell DNA underwent sequencing with the Oncomine TCR Beta short-read assay. TCRdb re-analysed the PCR reads in MiXCR, keeping a single row per CDR3 protein. The sample includes a few thousand distinct CDR3 sequences, roughly 20% of them seen just once. The CDR3 length is 15 residues. The V and J ends lost 3 bases and 1 base respectively, with 11 bases between them. CDR1 and CDR2 (germline): SGHNT, YENEEA. This sample stems from a study of vaccination and CD4 T cells after COVID-19. As for the study in general: Convalescent cases consisted of six males and four females, of whom two were Hispanic. Cells were stimulated with overlapping spike peptide pools from SARS-CoV-2, HCoV-NL63, HCoV-OC43 and HCoV-229E.

Noted treatment: roughly ten-day PBMC culture with coronavirus spike peptide pools or control peptides (ViraFEST assay). Broader study findings: Post-vaccination, and not before, a median 86.3% of reactive clones appeared in convalescent patients.

V and J are TRBV11-3 and TRBJ2-3; D may be TRBD1 or TRBD2 (5 bases each). The receptor comes from a human donor who had recovered from COVID-19. The sequencing input was CD4+ T cells from blood, cultured in vitro. Here the CDR3 DNA reads TGTGCCAGCAGCTTGGGGCAGGGACGCACAGATACGCAGTATTTT. This translates into CASSLGQGRTDTQYF.